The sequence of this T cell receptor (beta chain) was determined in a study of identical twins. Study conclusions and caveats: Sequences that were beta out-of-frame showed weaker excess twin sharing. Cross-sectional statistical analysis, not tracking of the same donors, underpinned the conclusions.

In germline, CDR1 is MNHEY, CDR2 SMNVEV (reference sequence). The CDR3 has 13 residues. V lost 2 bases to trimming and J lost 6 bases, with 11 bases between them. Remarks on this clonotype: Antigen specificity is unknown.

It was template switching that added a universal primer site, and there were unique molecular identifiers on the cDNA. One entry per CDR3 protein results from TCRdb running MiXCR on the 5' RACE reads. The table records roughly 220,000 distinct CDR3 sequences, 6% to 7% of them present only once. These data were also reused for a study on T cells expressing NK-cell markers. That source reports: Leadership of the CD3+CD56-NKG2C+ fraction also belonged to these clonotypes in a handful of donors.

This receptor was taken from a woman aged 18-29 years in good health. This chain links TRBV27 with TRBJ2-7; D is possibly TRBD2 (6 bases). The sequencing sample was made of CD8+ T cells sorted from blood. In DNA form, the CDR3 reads TGTGCCAGCAGTTTAGGAGGGCCGGGCGAGCAGTACTTC. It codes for CASSLGGPGEQYF.